The present T cell receptor beta chain was sequenced within a study of technical replicates of blood from a few donors. Trimming stripped 7 bases from V and 2 bases from J, with 15 bases between. This CDR3 contains 14 residues. Germline V CDR1 and CDR2: SGDLS, YYNGEE. This clone was seen a few times. Measured with immunoSEQ multiplex PCR; TCRdb has only the in-frame clones, and not every one. This table holds 65,000 to 85,000 clones, just over 90% found once. The rearrangement joins TRBV9 to TRBJ1-1; possibly TRBD1 for D (5 bases). Sequencing used T cells isolated from PBMCs. The TCR comes from a human donor in good health. The CDR3 DNA sequence: TGTGCCAGCGCGCCGTCCGGGACTAACACTGAAGCTTTCTTT. This sequence encodes CASAPSGTNTEAFF.